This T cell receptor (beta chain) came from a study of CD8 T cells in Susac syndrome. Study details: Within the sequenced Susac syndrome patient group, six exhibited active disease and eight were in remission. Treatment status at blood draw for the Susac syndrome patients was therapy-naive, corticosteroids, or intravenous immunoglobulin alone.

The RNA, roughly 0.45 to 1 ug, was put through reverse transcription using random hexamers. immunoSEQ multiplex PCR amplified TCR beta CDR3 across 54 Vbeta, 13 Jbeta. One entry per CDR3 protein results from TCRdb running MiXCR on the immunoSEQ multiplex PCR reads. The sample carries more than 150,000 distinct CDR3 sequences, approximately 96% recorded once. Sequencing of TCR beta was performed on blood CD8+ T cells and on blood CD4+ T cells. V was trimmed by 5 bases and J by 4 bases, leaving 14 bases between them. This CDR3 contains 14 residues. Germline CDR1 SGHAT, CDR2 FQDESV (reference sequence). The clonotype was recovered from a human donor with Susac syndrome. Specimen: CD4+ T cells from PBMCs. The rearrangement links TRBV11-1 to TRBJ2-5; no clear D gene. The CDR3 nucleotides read TGTGCCAGCAGCGCACCCCCCGAAGGAGAGACCCAGTACTTC. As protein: CASSAPPEGETQYF.